Following are 23 T cell receptor beta chains from one sample sequenced in a study of T cell responses to AZD1222 COVID-19 vaccine. Assay used: immunoSEQ multiplex PCR; TCRdb lists only in-frame clones, some missing. This table has some 130,000 clones, roughly 93% appearing once. This specimen was peripheral blood, taken on day 0 of AZD1222 vaccination. The receptors here all came from an adult in good health.

The rearrangement uses TRBV28 and TRBJ1-1; D unresolved. The V gene lost 7 bases and the J gene lost 5 bases, with 14 bases spanning the gap. Germline lookup yields CDR1 MDHEN and CDR2 SYDVKM. The CDR3 spans 13 residues. The CDR3 DNA sequence: TGTGCCAGCACCCTTAGGTTTGGGACTGAAGCTTTCTTT. This sequence encodes CASTLRFGTEAFF.

The chain couples TRBV5-1 to TRBJ2-7; D ambiguous. Germline V gene lookup returns CDR1 SGHRS and CDR2 YFSETQ. This CDR3 is 14 amino acids long. The V end lost 4 bases, the J end lost 5 bases, and 16 bases lay between the germline ends. CDR3 bases: TGCGCCAGCAGCGACCCCATAAAAGGACACGAGCAGTACTTC. Translated, it gives CASSDPIKGHEQYF.

The J gene is TRBJ1-1, the V gene TRBV30; no firm D call. The CDR3 runs 13 residues. V gave up 6 bases and J gave up 4 bases, with 15 bases separating them. The germline V gene has CDR1 GTSNPN and CDR2 SVGIG (reference sequence). CDR3 sequence reads: CACKTPPGTEAFF. The CDR3 bases are TGTGCCTGTAAGACACCGCCGGGCACTGAAGCTTTCTTT.

The V and J genes are TRBV4-1 and TRBJ2-7; TRBD1 matches at 7 bases. Germline-derived CDR1 and CDR2 are MGHRA and YSYEKL. This CDR3 spans 16 amino acids. V lost 0 bases and J lost 6; bases outside the gene matches: 11. The CDR3 DNA is TGCGCCAGCAGCCAAGAGTTTGGCCGAGACAGGGTCGAGCAGTACTTC. Amino acid sequence: CASSQEFGRDRVEQYF.

The rearrangement links TRBV12-3 or TRBV12-4 to TRBJ1-5; possible D gene TRBD1, 6 bases. Trimming pared 6 bases from V and 6 bases from J, leaving 12 bases between. The CDR3 covers 13 residues. In DNA, the CDR3 is TGTGCCAGCAGCCGACAGGTGGCTCAGCCCCAGCATTTT. This encodes CASSRQVAQPQHF.

The CDR3 region is CASSTGVDTEAFF. The CDR3 DNA reads as TGTGCCAGTTCGACAGGGGTCGACACTGAAGCTTTCTTT. This sequence joins TRBV3-1 (or the pseudogene TRBV3-2) and TRBJ1-1; 8 bases match TRBD1. With V trimmed by 9 bases and J by 3 bases, 6 bases remained unmatched. Germline V CDR1 and CDR2: LGHDT, YNNKEL (reference sequence). This CDR3 has 13 amino acids.

This clone showed up just a few times. The genes are TRBV21-1 and TRBJ1-3. TRBV21-1 is an annotated pseudogene. The CDR3 is 16 amino acids. The CDR3 bases are TGTGCCAGCAGCCCCGGACGGGGGTGGCCTGGAAACACCATATATTTT. Its protein is CASSPGRGWPGNTIYF.

The chain has TRBV5-1 and TRBJ1-6; D perhaps matches TRBD1 (5 bases). This CDR3 is built from 13 residues. Germline lookup yields CDR1 SGHRS and CDR2 YFSETQ. Trimming shortened V by 0 bases and J by 10 bases, and 8 bases separated the two germline ends. The CDR3 reads CASSLAGDSPLHF. The CDR3 DNA is TGCGCCAGCAGCTTGGCGGGGGACTCACCCCTCCACTTT.

The rearrangement joins TRBV4-3 to TRBJ2-7; weak D call: TRBD1 (5 bases). V shed 0 bases and J shed 5 bases, with 11 bases lying between them. This CDR3 has 14 residues. Looked up from germline, CDR1 is LGHNA and CDR2 is YSLEER. CDR3 protein: CASSQDRFRDEQYF. DNA of the CDR3: TGCGCCAGCAGCCAAGATCGGTTCAGGGACGAGCAGTACTTC.

The chain combines TRBV6-2 or TRBV6-3 with TRBJ1-2, with D unclear. The CDR3 extends over 12 amino acids. Trimming shortened V by 6 bases and J by 6 bases, and 11 bases separated the two germline ends. Germline-derived CDR1 and CDR2 are MNHEY and SVGEGT. CDR3 coding DNA: TGTGCCAGCAGCCCTCGCTTCGATGGCTACACCTTC. Its protein product is CASSPRFDGYTF.

The count of this clone is one. The V gene is TRBV9, the J gene TRBJ2-2; tentatively, D is TRBD2 (5 bases). Per germline, CDR1 SGDLS and CDR2 YYNGEE. With 7 bases removed from V and 6 bases from J, the gap between germline ends came to 16 bases. The CDR3 is made up of 14 amino acids. The CDR3 is CASGTNYGAGELFF. The CDR3 nucleotides are TGTGCCAGCGGAACAAACTACGGGGCCGGGGAGCTGTTTTTT.

This chain links TRBV9 with TRBJ1-1, with D perhaps matching TRBD1 (5 bases). The germline V gene has CDR1 SGDLS and CDR2 YYNGEE. The CDR3 totals 18 residues. With 4 bases removed from V and 1 base from J, the gap between germline ends came to 23 bases. CDR3 loop: CASSSPGGMIEGNTEAFF. The CDR3 region has the DNA TGTGCCAGCAGCTCCCCCGGGGGGATGATCGAGGGGAACACTGAAGCTTTCTTT.

The V gene is TRBV5-1, the J gene TRBJ2-1; D might be TRBD2 (5 bases). The CDR3 is 16 residues long. CDR1 and CDR2 (germline): SGHRS, YFSETQ. Trimming took off 1 base at V and 0 bases at J, with 11 bases between the two ends. CDR3 nucleotide sequence: TGCGCCAGCAGCTTGACAGTTACTAGCTCCTACAATGAGCAGTTCTTC. It translates to CASSLTVTSSYNEQFF. The full variable domain, rest sourced from reference TRBV5-1 and TRBJ2-1, is KAGVTQTPRYLIKTRGQQVTLSCSPISGHRSVSWYQQTPGQGLQFLFEYFSETQRNKGNFPGRFSGRQFSNSRSEMNVSTLELGDSALYLCASSLTVTSSYNEQFFGPGTRLTVL.

The V call is TRBV5-6, the J call TRBJ2-1, with 10 bases fitting TRBD2. The V gene's germline CDR1 is SGHDT and CDR2 YYEEEE. V gave up 1 base and J gave up 9 bases; unmatched junction bases: 7. The CDR3 is made up of 15 amino acids. Here the CDR3 reads CASSLPSGRAGEQFF. CDR3 sequence (DNA): TGTGCCAGCAGCTTGCCCAGCGGGAGGGCCGGTGAGCAGTTCTTC.

This rearrangement joins TRBV28 to TRBJ1-5; no clear D gene. The germline V and J ends were trimmed by 7 bases and 1 base, with 8 bases remaining between them. From germline, CDR1 is MDHEN and CDR2 SYDVKM. The CDR3 covers 13 residues. CDR3 sequence reads: CASTVESNQPQHF. The CDR3 DNA reads as TGTGCCAGCACCGTTGAAAGCAATCAGCCCCAGCATTTT.

The CDR3 loop is CASSRTGNYGYTF. The DNA of the CDR3 is TGTGCCAGCAGTCGTACGGGAAACTATGGCTACACCTTC. This chain uses TRBV14 with TRBJ1-2; the D is unclear. Germline V gene data show CDR1 as SGHDN and CDR2 as FVKESK. This CDR3 is built from 13 residues. Trimming took off 6 bases at V and 2 bases at J, with 10 bases between the two ends.

V and J are TRBV27 and TRBJ1-2, with D tentatively TRBD1 (6 bases). V shed 6 bases and J shed 5 bases, with 13 bases lying between them. This CDR3 region has 13 residues. In germline, CDR1 is MNHEY, CDR2 SMNVEV (reference sequence). CDR3 sequence: CASRTGGGYGYTF. The CDR3 coding sequence is TGTGCCAGCAGGACGGGAGGGGGGTATGGCTACACCTTC.

As regards this clone: A much larger clone lies one base from this, so it may be a read error. The chain couples TRBV30 to TRBJ2-7, with 10 bases fitting TRBD1. The ends lost 7 bases at V and 4 bases at J; junction bases unmatched: 7. The length of the CDR3 is 13 residues. CDR1 and CDR2 (germline): GTSNPN, SVGIG (reference sequence). The CDR3 region is CASTTGGVYEQYF. The CDR3, as DNA: TGTGCCTCCACGACAGGGGGCGTTTACGAGCAGTACTTC.

The chain combines TRBV27 with TRBJ2-3; TRBD1 matches at 9 bases. The junction had 14 bases not matched to a gene; V was cut back by 5 bases and J by 2 bases. CDR1 is MNHEY and CDR2 is SMNVEV in the germline V gene (reference sequence). CDR3 length equals 18 residues. CDR3 DNA: TGTGCCAGCAGTCCATCCGGGACAGGGACGGGGCTCACAGATACGCAGTATTTT. Its translation: CASSPSGTGTGLTDTQYF.

This clone was counted once. The chain is built from TRBV5-1 and TRBJ1-1; tentatively, D is TRBD1 (5 bases). CDR1 is SGHRS and CDR2 is YFSETQ in the germline V gene. The CDR3 runs 15 residues. V dropped 0 bases and J dropped 4 bases, with 13 bases sitting between them. The CDR3: CASSLGNSGTTEAFF. In DNA, the CDR3 is TGCGCCAGCAGCTTGGGTAATTCAGGGACCACTGAAGCTTTCTTT.

The genes are TRBV15 and TRBJ1-5; D uncertain. The CDR3 spans 19 residues. Germline CDR1 and CDR2: LNHNV and YYDKDF (reference sequence). The ends were cut back, 1 base at V and 2 bases at J, with 21 bases in the middle. CDR3 nucleotide sequence: TGTGCCACCAGCAGAGGGTCCCCGGGGTACCTTTATGGCAATCAGCCCCAGCATTTT. Encoded protein: CATSRGSPGYLYGNQPQHF. The whole variable domain, filled in from reference TRBV15 and TRBJ1-5, reads DAMVIQNPRYQVTQFGKPVTLSCSQTLNHNVMYWYQQKSSQAPKLLFHYYDKDFNNEADTPDNFQSRRPNTSFCFLDIRSPGLGDTAMYLCATSRGSPGYLYGNQPQHFGDGTRLSIL.

The CDR3 spells CASLHIDPSTDTQYF. The CDR3, as DNA: TGCGCCAGCCTCCACATCGACCCTAGCACAGATACGCAGTATTTT. The chain carries TRBV5-1 and TRBJ2-3; D remains ambiguous. There are 15 residues in the CDR3. CDR1 is SGHRS and CDR2 is YFSETQ in the germline V gene. V lost 7 bases, J lost 0 bases, and 15 bases lay in between.

CDR3 amino acids: CAWSAGREAFF. In DNA form, the CDR3 reads TGTGCCTGGAGTGCAGGGAGAGAAGCTTTCTTT. The chain employs TRBV30 and TRBJ1-1; TRBD1 might be the D (5 bases). CDR1 is GTSNPN, CDR2 SVGIG, per germline (reference sequence). V gave up 1 base and J gave up 8 bases, with 8 bases separating them. This CDR3 has 11 residues.